What follows are 28 T cell receptor beta chains derived from one specimen sequenced in a study of blood T cell repertoires in COVID-19. This table comes from immunoSEQ multiplex PCR, and its TCRdb copy is limited to in-frame clones, with some not included. The sample shows some 30,000 clones, less than 90% of them seen only once. Sequencing was carried out using peripheral blood. These receptors all stem from a woman of 80 years or more with active or convalescent COVID-19.

The chain combines TRBV4-2 with TRBJ2-3; 8 nucleotides align to TRBD1. Germline lookup yields CDR1 LGHNA and CDR2 YNFKEQ. The CDR3 spans 16 residues. V lost 3 bases to trimming and J lost 5 bases; unmatched junction nucleotides: 10. The CDR3 DNA reads as TGTGCCAGCAGCCACCCTGGGCAGGGGGCCGGAGATACGCAGTATTTT. It yields the protein CASSHPGQGAGDTQYF.

CDR3 in amino acids: CATSSGGTGLDYGYTF. CDR3 nucleotides: TGTGCCACCAGCAGCGGAGGGACAGGGCTTGACTATGGCTACACCTTC. The rearrangement joins TRBV15 to TRBJ1-2, with TRBD1 identical over 9 bases. V shed 3 bases and J 3 bases; nucleotides not matched to a gene: 8. CDR1 and CDR2 (germline): LNHNV, YYDKDF (reference sequence). The CDR3 totals 16 residues.

This sequence joins TRBV2 and TRBJ1-1; tentative D call: TRBD1 (5 bases). V lost 2 bases to trimming and J lost 4 bases, with 14 bases between them. There are 15 residues in the CDR3. Germline CDR1 and CDR2: SNHLY and FYNNEI. CDR3 in amino acids: CASSEPRGLFTEAFF. In DNA, the CDR3 is TGTGCCAGCAGTGAACCTCGGGGGTTGTTCACTGAAGCTTTCTTT.

J is TRBJ1-2 and V is TRBV12-5, with D perhaps TRBD1 (6 bases). CDR1 and CDR2 from the germline V gene are LGHNT and FRNRAP. This CDR3 region has 15 residues. V lost 5 bases, J lost 4 bases, and 17 bases lay in between. CDR3 protein: CASGPDDRPVYGYTF. The CDR3 DNA reads as TGTGCTAGTGGTCCAGATGACAGGCCCGTCTATGGCTACACCTTC. The full variable domain, rest sourced from reference TRBV12-5 and TRBJ1-2, is DARVTQTPRHKVTEMGQEVTMRCQPILGHNTVFWYRQTMMQGLELLAYFRNRAPLDDSGMPKDRFSAEMPDATLATLKIQPSEPRDSAVYFCASGPDDRPVYGYTFGSGTRLTVV.

This chain connects TRBV11-3 to TRBJ2-1, with 13 positions matching TRBD2. Looked up from germline, CDR1 is SGHNT and CDR2 is YENEEA. The CDR3 covers 15 residues. Losses at the gene ends were 5 bases for V and 9 bases for J; bases not matched to a gene: 7. The CDR3 DNA sequence: TGTGCCAGCAGCGCTTCCCGGACTAGCGGGGGTGAGCAGTTCTTC. It translates to CASSASRTSGGEQFF. Drawing the rest from reference TRBV11-3 and TRBJ2-1, the complete variable domain is EAGVVQSPRYKIIEKKQPVAFWCNPISGHNTLYWYLQNLGQGPELLIRYENEEAVDDSQLPKDRFSAERLKGVDSTLKIQPAELGDSAVYLCASSASRTSGGEQFFGPGTRLTVL.

This chain connects TRBV14 to TRBJ2-2; D might be TRBD1 (5 bases). The germline V gene encodes CDR1 SGHDN and CDR2 FVKESK. V shed 5 bases and J shed 4 bases, with 20 bases lying between them. There are 17 residues in the CDR3. CDR3 in amino acids: CASSVPTVDIFTGELFF. Written as DNA, the CDR3 is TGTGCCAGCAGCGTACCGACAGTCGATATTTTCACCGGGGAGCTGTTTTTT. The full variable domain, its missing parts supplied by reference TRBV14 and TRBJ2-2, is EAGVTQFPSHSVIEKGQTVTLRCDPISGHDNLYWYRRVMGKEIKFLLHFVKESKQDESGMPNNRFLAERTGGTYSTLKVQPAELEDSGVYFCASSVPTVDIFTGELFFGEGSRLTVL.

The chain is built from TRBV18 and TRBJ1-1; the D gene is possibly TRBD1 (5 bases). This CDR3 has 14 amino acids. From germline, CDR1 is KGHSH and CDR2 LQKENI. V lost 2 bases to trimming and J lost 7 bases, with 14 bases between them. The CDR3 protein is CASSPELQENEAFF. The CDR3 DNA reads as TGTGCCAGCTCACCAGAATTACAGGAGAATGAAGCTTTCTTT.

The chain joins TRBV6-1 to TRBJ1-5; unclear D gene. Per the germline V gene, CDR1 is MNHNS and CDR2 is SASEGT. V shed 1 base and J shed 1 base, with 5 bases lying between them. CDR3 length: 14 residues. The CDR3: CASSEGPSNQPQHF. The CDR3 nucleotides are TGTGCCAGCAGTGAAGGGCCCAGCAATCAGCCCCAGCATTTT.

The chain joins TRBV15 to TRBJ2-1; 8 positions match TRBD1. Germline values: CDR1 LNHNV, CDR2 YYDKDF (reference sequence). Trimming removed 3 bases from V and 5 bases from J; junction bases left unmatched: 6. This CDR3 has 15 residues. This CDR3 is CATSRRTGRDNEQFF. In DNA form, the CDR3 reads TGTGCCACCAGCAGGAGGACAGGGCGAGACAATGAGCAGTTCTTC. The whole variable domain, remainder taken from reference TRBV15 and TRBJ2-1, is DAMVIQNPRYQVTQFGKPVTLSCSQTLNHNVMYWYQQKSSQAPKLLFHYYDKDFNNEADTPDNFQSRRPNTSFCFLDIRSPGLGDTAMYLCATSRRTGRDNEQFFGPGTRLTVL.

This chain connects TRBV6-5 to TRBJ2-7, with D hard to call. This CDR3 region has 14 residues. V lost 7 bases to trimming and J lost 0 bases, with 13 bases between them. In germline, CDR1 is MNHEY, CDR2 SVGAGI. Here the CDR3 reads CASTSRFPSYEQYF. CDR3 bases: TGTGCCAGCACATCCAGGTTTCCCTCCTACGAGCAGTACTTC.

The V and J genes are TRBV18 and TRBJ1-1; D may be TRBD1 (6 bases). From germline, CDR1 is KGHSH and CDR2 LQKENI. V lost 4 bases and J 3 bases, leaving 15 bases between the germline ends. The CDR3 is 15 amino acids. CDR3 sequence reads: CASSRREPGDTEAFF. DNA for the CDR3: TGTGCCAGCTCACGCAGGGAACCAGGGGACACTGAAGCTTTCTTT.

This clone was counted once. The rearrangement joins TRBV5-4 to TRBJ2-5; possible D gene TRBD1, 7 bases. Germline values: CDR1 SGHNT, CDR2 YYREEE (reference sequence). This CDR3 region has 16 residues. V was cut by 4 bases and J by 0 bases, with 16 bases left in between. CDR3 sequence: CASSPRQGLYQETQYF. The CDR3 coding sequence is TGTGCCAGCAGCCCCAGACAGGGACTGTACCAAGAGACCCAGTACTTC.

This clone occurred a few times. The genes are TRBV5-5 and TRBJ2-1; 14 nucleotides line up with TRBD2. The V gene end was trimmed by 0 bases and the J gene end by 0 bases; junction bases not matched to a gene: 5. The germline V gene has CDR1 SGHKS and CDR2 YYEKEE (reference sequence). This CDR3 comprises 19 residues. This CDR3 reads CASSLGTSGGSSSYNEQFF. Here the CDR3 DNA reads TGTGCCAGCAGCTTGGGGACTAGCGGGGGGTCGAGCTCCTACAATGAGCAGTTCTTC.

This clone was recorded a few times. The rearrangement joins TRBV28 to TRBJ1-5, with a tentative D call TRBD1 (6 bases). The V end was cut by 5 bases, the J end by 6 bases, with 20 bases between. CDR3 length equals 16 residues. CDR1 and CDR2 (germline): MDHEN, SYDVKM. The CDR3 here is CASSTPPQGRFQPQHF. DNA for the CDR3: TGTGCCAGCAGTACACCCCCACAGGGCCGTTTTCAGCCCCAGCATTTT.

The CDR3 region is CASSYLQQDQPQHF. In nucleotides, the CDR3 is TGTGCCAGCAGTTACTTACAGCAGGATCAGCCCCAGCATTTT. V and J are TRBV6-2 or TRBV6-3 and TRBJ1-5; D unresolved. V dropped 1 base and J dropped 5 bases, with 9 bases sitting between them. This CDR3 has 14 residues. From germline, CDR1 is MNHEY and CDR2 SVGEGT.

This chain joins TRBV5-1 and TRBJ2-7; D might be TRBD1 (5 bases). The CDR3 is 17 residues long. V lost 1 base and J lost 3, with 20 bases in between. The germline V gene encodes CDR1 SGHRS and CDR2 YFSETQ. The CDR3 sequence is CASSLRHPGSQFYEQYF. The DNA for the CDR3 is TGCGCCAGCAGCTTGCGCCACCCAGGGTCTCAGTTCTACGAGCAGTACTTC.

The chain recombines TRBV6-5 with TRBJ1-5; 9 positions match TRBD1. V shed 5 bases and J 5 bases; nucleotides not matched to a gene: 1. This CDR3 is built from 13 residues. Germline loops: CDR1 MNHEY, CDR2 SVGAGI. The CDR3, as DNA: TGTGCCAGCAGTCGACAGGGGGATCAGCCCCAGCATTTT. It encodes CASSRQGDQPQHF.

CDR3 nucleotide sequence: TGTGCCAGTAGTATCGGGACAGGCCCCTTTGGCTACACCTTC. Amino acid sequence: CASSIGTGPFGYTF. The chain carries TRBV19 and TRBJ1-2; 8 bases fit TRBD1. This CDR3 has 14 amino acids. Germline loops: CDR1 LNHDA, CDR2 SQIVND (reference sequence). Trimming at V came to 3 bases and at J to 7 bases, leaving 7 bases not matched to a gene. Supplemented by reference TRBV19 and TRBJ1-2, the full variable domain reads DGGITQSPKYLFRKEGQNVTLSCEQNLNHDAMYWYRQDPGQGLRLIYYSQIVNDFQKGDIAEGYSVSREKKESFPLTVTSAQKNPTAFYLCASSIGTGPFGYTFGSGTRLTVV.

This chain connects TRBV6-5 to TRBJ2-7, with 7 bases that match TRBD1. Trimming cost V 7 bases and J 2 bases; bases outside gene matches: 8. Germline V gene sequence: CDR1 MNHEY, CDR2 SVGAGI. The CDR3 sequence is 14 residues long. Here the CDR3 reads CASKTGSLTYEQYF. In DNA, the CDR3 is TGTGCCAGCAAGACAGGGAGTCTCACCTACGAGCAGTACTTC.

The gene calls are TRBV5-1 and TRBJ2-1; 9 bases are shared with TRBD2. V shed 0 bases and J 7 bases; nucleotides not matched to a gene: 11. The V gene's germline CDR1 is SGHRS and CDR2 YFSETQ. CDR3 length: 17 residues. The CDR3 region is CASSLGTSGPSGNEQFF. CDR3 nucleotides: TGCGCCAGCAGCTTGGGAACTAGCGGGCCCTCGGGGAATGAGCAGTTCTTC.

The genes are TRBV6-5 and TRBJ2-7; TRBD1 matches 12 bases. Losses at the gene ends were 2 bases for V and 6 bases for J; bases not matched to a gene: 2. The germline V gene encodes CDR1 MNHEY and CDR2 SVGAGI. The CDR3 sequence is 14 residues long. The CDR3 bases are TGTGCCAGCAGTTACGAGGGACAGGGGGCCGAGCAGTACTTC. This encodes CASSYEGQGAEQYF.

The chain uses TRBV5-4 and TRBJ2-1; 10 nucleotides agree with TRBD2. Germline V gives CDR1 SGHNT, CDR2 YYREEE (reference sequence). Trimming cost V 4 bases and J 5 bases; bases outside gene matches: 6. This CDR3 has 15 residues. This chain's CDR3 is CASSRLSGGDNEQFF. For the CDR3, the DNA is TGTGCCAGCAGCCGTCTAAGCGGGGGGGACAATGAGCAGTTCTTC.

This chain joins TRBV19 and TRBJ2-7; the D gene is possibly TRBD1 (6 bases). The CDR3 runs 14 residues. CDR1 LNHDA and CDR2 SQIVND come from the germline V gene (reference sequence). V was cut by 6 bases and J by 0 bases, with 12 bases left in between. For the CDR3, the DNA is TGTGCCAGTAGGGGACAACACCCCTCCTACGAGCAGTACTTC. It specifies CASRGQHPSYEQYF.

The genes are TRBV9 and TRBJ2-7; 7 positions agree with TRBD2. V lost 0 bases to trimming and J lost 5 bases; unmatched junction nucleotides: 8. Germline V gene sequence: CDR1 SGDLS, CDR2 YYNGEE. This CDR3 is 15 amino acids long. CDR3 in DNA: TGTGCCAGCAGCGTAGGGGTCGGGGGGTTCAACGAGCAGTACTTC. Its translation is CASSVGVGGFNEQYF.

The chain couples TRBV19 to TRBJ1-4, with unresolved D. Germline CDR1 is LNHDA and CDR2 is SQIVND (reference sequence). Trimming pared 8 bases from V and 5 bases from J, leaving 9 bases between. The CDR3 contains 12 residues. The CDR3, as DNA: TGTGCCAGTCTAGGCGACAATGAAAAACTGTTTTTT. Encoded protein: CASLGDNEKLFF. The whole variable domain, remainder taken from reference TRBV19 and TRBJ1-4, is DGGITQSPKYLFRKEGQNVTLSCEQNLNHDAMYWYRQDPGQGLRLIYYSQIVNDFQKGDIAEGYSVSREKKESFPLTVTSAQKNPTAFYLCASLGDNEKLFFGSGTQLSVL.

The CDR3 DNA reads as TGTGCCAGCAGAGAGACAGGGGGCGGCTATGGCTACACCTTC. This codes for CASRETGGGYGYTF. V is TRBV6-5 and J is TRBJ1-2, with 10 bases lining up with TRBD1. The V gene's germline CDR1 is MNHEY and CDR2 SVGAGI. The CDR3 contains 14 residues. J gave up 4 bases and V 6 bases, and 5 bases lay outside the gene matches.

The table lists this clone with a few counts. V usage is TRBV28 and J usage is TRBJ1-2, with TRBD1 matching 8 bases. The V gene end was trimmed by 7 bases and the J gene end by 4 bases; junction bases not matched to a gene: 8. This CDR3 has 14 amino acids. CDR1 and CDR2 (germline): MDHEN, SYDVKM. CDR3 in amino acids: CASNQLDRGYGYTF. For the CDR3, the DNA is TGTGCCAGCAACCAACTAGACAGGGGCTATGGCTACACCTTC.

The chain links TRBV5-1 to TRBJ1-1, with D unclear. The CDR3 is 15 residues long. V was clipped by 9 bases and J by 0 bases, with 18 bases between them. Germline CDR1 and CDR2: SGHRS and YFSETQ. The CDR3 region has the DNA TGCGCCACCCGGCCCGGCAGGATTTTGAACACTGAAGCTTTCTTT. It codes for CATRPGRILNTEAFF.